The sequence of this T cell receptor beta chain was determined in a study of CXCR3-negative and CXCR3-positive naive CD8 T cells (dated by TCRdb to between 2019 and 2020). Background for the entire study: In total, roughly 140 million TRB reads were obtained, corresponding to roughly 1.5 +/- 0.3 million reads per library. Diversity and physicochemical repertoire analyses covered some eleven donors pooled from two independent experiments. For the TRBV-TRBJ cluster analysis, the naive subsets came from about five donors, while the memory cells came from 3 donors.

What the authors observed across the whole study: Repertoire diversity was comparably high in both naive subsets but much lower in memory CD8+ T cells. CXCR3 expression partially decreased after cryopreservation, so most assays used freshly isolated PBMCs. Within the same donor, TRBV-TRBJ usage looked similar between naive CXCR3-negative and CXCR3-positive cells, but memory cells had distinct patterns. Because surface CD5, which is linked to self-reactivity in mice, was comparable between the naive subsets, TCR interaction strength was also inferred from the physicochemical properties of TRB CDR3s.

From the cysteine up to the phenylalanine, the CDR3 has a length of 14 residues. DNA is not recorded here. CDR1 MNHEY and CDR2 SMNVEV are derived from the germline V gene (reference sequence). Sequencer: NextSeq 550. The Human TCR Profiling Kit (MiLaboratory) was used to make UMI-labeled 5' RACE TRB cDNA libraries. cDNA synthesis used the entire amount of extracted RNA, and PCR amplification then used the entire amount of cDNA produced. Libraries were prepared in parallel using an identical number of PCR cycles. As for the original processing: With a requirement of at least two reads per UMI, MIGEC and MiXCR extracted about 49,000 +/- 11,000 unique UMI-labeled TRB cDNA molecules per library. On average, roughly 40,000 +/- 10,000 functional in-frame TRB CDR3 nucleotide clonotypes lacking stop codons were found per library. After downsampling to 5000 UMI-labeled TRB molecules per sample, diversity metrics such as normalized Shannon-Wiener and Chao1 were calculated in VDJtools. For the central five CDR3 residues, VDJtools calculated physicochemical properties weighted by clonotype size, namely interaction energy, strength, volume and Kidera factor 4. Following reprocessing of the reads by TCRdb, the data hold one row per CDR3 protein sequence and no DNA is available. For this entry, the V and J calls and clone size follow TCRdb and not the study's own pipeline. The sample has about 56,000 distinct CDR3 sequences on record. The ten top clones hold around a fifth of the sample.

For each CD8+ T cell subset, flow sorting was done in triplicate, and roughly 310,000 cells per subset went directly into RLT lysis buffer. Peripheral blood mononuclear cells were isolated from buffy coats using standard density gradient centrifugation. Total RNA was extracted from sorted cells using an RNeasy Mini Kit. In the case of this clonotype: Its recognized antigen is unknown.

The sequence was obtained from a human donor in good health. Some clones in this sample may be carry-over from other donors' samples. The sample comprised memory CD8+ T cells from blood. What the cell subset or site label conveys for this sample: conventional CD8+ memory T cells (TMEM), sorted as controls. Recombination linked TRBV27 to TRBJ2-1; lacking DNA, the TRBD1 call made by TCRdb goes unchecked. This receptor has the CDR3 CASSRGGGSNEQFF.